The entry below describes one TCR beta chain. The target antigen is unknown. Germline and junction disagree at one end, which may indicate a read error. TCRdb re-analysed the multiplex PCR reads in MiXCR, keeping a single row per CDR3 protein. The sample lists approximately 20,000 distinct CDR3 sequences, approximately 48% occurring once. These data are taken from a study of breast tumors, draining lymph nodes, adjacent tissues. General study findings and limits: Luminal-like breast cancer showed significantly greater tumor-nontumor repertoire similarity than basal-like breast cancer did.

The length of the CDR3 is 13 residues. CDR1 and CDR2 from the germline V gene are SQVTM and ANQGSEA. The genes are TRBV29-1 and TRBJ2-7, with D maybe TRBD1 (6 bases). This TCR came from a female donor with breast cancer. Some clones in this sample may be carry-over from other donors' samples. The sequenced material came from breast tumor tissue. In nucleotides, the CDR3 is TGCAGCGTAGAAGGGACATCCTATTACGAGCAGCACTTC. This sequence encodes CSVEGTSYYEQHF.